This is a list of T cell receptor beta chains from one sample in a study of neurological immune-mediated disorders. Each CDR3 protein is one row after TCRdb ran MiXCR on the 5' RACE reads. The repertoire consists of about 35,000 distinct CDR3 sequences, with 3.8% occurring once and the leading ten covering roughly 2.2%. The sequenced sample was PBMCs. These receptors came from a man aged 30 to 39 with multiple sclerosis. Both conserved end residues are part of each CDR3. D genes are given only for firm matches. Expanded clones are given a class, and other clones once, few, many or no size at all.

j_gene,d_gene,abundance,v_gene,CDR3aa,CDR3nt
TRBJ2-1,.,medium-sized,TRBV27,CASTPPEREGPVF,TGTGCCAGCACCCCCCCTGAAAGGGAAGGGCCAGTCTTC
TRBJ2-3,TRBD2,many,TRBV11-2,CASRLAGRTDTQYF,TGTGCCAGCAGGTTAGCGGGGCGCACAGATACGCAGTATTTT
TRBJ1-5,.,.,TRBV20-1,CSARGEGDQPQHF,TGCAGTGCTAGAGGTGAAGGAGATCAGCCCCAGCATTTT
TRBJ1-5,TRBD1,many,TRBV7-2,CASSLAPQGAGQPQNF,TGTGCCAGCAGCTTAGCCCCACAGGGGGCGGGTCAGCCCCAGAATTTT
TRBJ2-5,.,many,TRBV7-2,CASSLDYRWAQYF,TGTGCCAGCAGCTTAGACTACCGCTGGGCCCAGTACTTC
TRBJ2-1,.,few,TRBV5-1,CASSSPGLGYNEQFF,TGCGCCAGCAGCTCACCGGGACTGGGATACAATGAGCAGTTCTTC
TRBJ1-1,TRBD1,many,TRBV5-1,CASSEGQPNTEAFF,TGCGCCAGCAGCGAGGGACAGCCGAACACTGAAGCTTTCTTT
TRBJ2-5,.,.,TRBV29-1,CSVDSAGNGETQYF,TGCAGCGTTGACTCCGCGGGGAACGGGGAGACCCAGTACTTC
TRBJ1-5,.,.,TRBV12-2,CASRLQRLYQPQHF,TGTGCAAGTCGCTTACAGAGACTTTATCAGCCCCAGCATTTT
TRBJ2-5,.,many,TRBV4-3,CASSQDWDRGQGETQYF,TGCGCCAGCAGCCAAGATTGGGACCGGGGGCAGGGGGAGACCCAGTACTTC
TRBJ1-1,.,many,TRBV20-1,CSARDWRGTNTEAFF,TGCAGTGCTAGAGATTGGCGGGGCACGAACACTGAAGCTTTCTTT
TRBJ1-2,.,many,TRBV5-5,CASTQGLSLDYGYTF,TGTGCCAGCACACAGGGCTTGAGCTTAGACTATGGCTACACCTTC
TRBJ1-4,.,many,TRBV27,CASSIREGNEKLFF,TGTGCCAGCAGTATCAGGGAAGGTAATGAAAAACTGTTTTTT
TRBJ2-7,TRBD1,.,TRBV5-1,CASSLDRGDEQYF,TGCGCCAGCAGCCTGGACAGGGGGGACGAGCAGTACTTC